This T cell receptor (beta chain) was identified during a study of cytomegalovirus exposure and HLA in healthy donors. General study points: As was reported, the HLA-A and HLA-B alleles of most subjects were accurately predicted from TCR beta sequences.

A note on this clone: Its antigen is currently unknown.

PCR involved 60 Vbeta and 13 Jbeta primers. Profiling relied on immunoSEQ multiplex PCR, and the TCRdb table lists in-frame clones only, not all of them. The table shows some 180,000 clones, with 76% occurring only once. Trimming cost V 6 bases and J 2 bases, with 17 bases left between them. CDR1 SGHTS and CDR2 YDEGEE come from the germline V gene. The CDR3 consists of 15 residues. This clonotype was obtained from a man aged 18 to 29 in good health and CMV-seronegative. The gene calls are TRBV5-8 and TRBJ1-1; D perhaps matches TRBD1 (5 bases). The sample was PBMCs. CDR3 amino acids: CASTWGGLANTEAFF. CDR3 nucleotide sequence: TGTGCCAGCACTTGGGGGGGTTTGGCAAACACTGAAGCTTTCTTT.